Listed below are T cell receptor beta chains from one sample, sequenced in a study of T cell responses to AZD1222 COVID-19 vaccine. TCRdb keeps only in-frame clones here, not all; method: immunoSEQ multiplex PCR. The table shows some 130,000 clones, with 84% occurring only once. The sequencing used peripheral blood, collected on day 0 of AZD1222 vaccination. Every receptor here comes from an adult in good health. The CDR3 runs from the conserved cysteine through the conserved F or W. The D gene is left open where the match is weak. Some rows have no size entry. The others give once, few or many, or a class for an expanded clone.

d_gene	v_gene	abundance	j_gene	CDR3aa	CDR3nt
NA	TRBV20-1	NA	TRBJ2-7	CSAYWRDEQYF	TGCAGTGCTTACTGGCGGGACGAGCAGTACTTC
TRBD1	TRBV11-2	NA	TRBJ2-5	CASSLGTGWETQYF	TGTGCCAGCAGCTTGGGGACAGGGTGGGAGACCCAGTACTTC
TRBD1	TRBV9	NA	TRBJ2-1	CASSSGTGGYEQFF	TGTGCCAGCAGCTCCGGGACAGGGGGTTATGAGCAGTTCTTC
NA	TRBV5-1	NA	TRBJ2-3	CASSLGTVQTDTQYF	TGCGCCAGCAGCTTGGGGACGGTCCAAACAGATACGCAGTATTTT
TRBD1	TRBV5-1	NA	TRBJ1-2	CASSLALGQGFLDYGYTF	TGCGCCAGCAGCTTGGCCCTTGGACAGGGGTTTTTAGACTATGGCTACACCTTC
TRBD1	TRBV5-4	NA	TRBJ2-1	CASRQGAGVTYNEQFF	TGTGCCAGCAGACAGGGGGCGGGGGTTACCTACAATGAGCAGTTCTTC
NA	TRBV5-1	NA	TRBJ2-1	CASSSGSADYNEQFF	TGCGCCAGCAGCTCTGGGTCAGCGGACTACAATGAGCAGTTCTTC
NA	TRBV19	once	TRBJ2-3	CASSIGRGLSTSTDTQYF	TGTGCCAGTAGTATCGGTCGTGGACTGAGTACTAGCACAGATACGCAGTATTTT
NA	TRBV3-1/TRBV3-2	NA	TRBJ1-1	CASSSPGRRTEAFF	TGTGCCAGCAGCTCACCCGGAAGGAGGACCGAAGCTTTCTTT
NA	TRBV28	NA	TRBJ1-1	CASMKFNTEAFF	TGTGCCAGCATGAAGTTCAACACTGAAGCTTTCTTT
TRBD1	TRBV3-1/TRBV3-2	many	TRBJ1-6	CASSQGDREHSPLHF	TGTGCCAGCAGCCAGGGGGACAGAGAGCATTCACCCCTCCACTTT
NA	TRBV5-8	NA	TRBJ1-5	CASSLEQAAFNQPQHF	TGTGCCAGCAGCTTGGAACAGGCGGCCTTTAATCAGCCCCAGCATTTT
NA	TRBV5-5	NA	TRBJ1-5	CASSPDTSNQPQHF	TGTGCCAGCAGCCCGGACACCAGCAATCAGCCCCAGCATTTT
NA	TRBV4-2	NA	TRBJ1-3	CASSQGGGFRSSGNTIYF	TGTGCCAGCAGCCAAGGGGGGGGATTTCGTTCCTCTGGAAACACCATATATTTT
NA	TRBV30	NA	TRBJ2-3	CAWSVGGTATDTQYF	TGTGCCTGGAGTGTGGGGGGGACAGCCACAGATACGCAGTATTTT
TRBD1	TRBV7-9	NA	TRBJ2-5	CASSLSGQGVETQYF	TGTGCCAGCAGCTTATCCGGACAGGGCGTTGAGACCCAGTACTTC
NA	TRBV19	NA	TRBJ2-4	CASSMILVTKNIQYF	TGTGCCAGTAGTATGATTTTGGTTACCAAAAACATTCAGTACTTC
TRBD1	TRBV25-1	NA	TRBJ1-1	CASTRQGNTEAFF	TGTGCCAGCACCAGACAGGGGAACACTGAAGCTTTCTTT
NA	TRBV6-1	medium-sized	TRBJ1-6	CASSEIGTGTRRAGNSPLHF	TGTGCCAGCAGTGAAATCGGGACGGGGACTCGAAGGGCTGGTAATTCACCCCTCCACTTT
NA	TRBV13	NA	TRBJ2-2	CASSLMASQGFGELFF	TGTGCCAGCAGCTTAATGGCTTCACAGGGTTTCGGGGAGCTGTTTTTT
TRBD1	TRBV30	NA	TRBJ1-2	CAWNPQGAYGYTF	TGTGCCTGGAATCCTCAGGGGGCATATGGCTACACCTTC
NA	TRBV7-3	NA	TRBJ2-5	CASSLTGSSQETQYF	TGTGCCAGCAGCTTAACGGGGAGTTCCCAAGAGACCCAGTACTTC
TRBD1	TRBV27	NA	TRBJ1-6	CASSLWTGNNSPLHF	TGTGCCAGCAGTTTATGGACAGGGAATAATTCACCCCTCCACTTT
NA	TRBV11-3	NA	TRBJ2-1	CASSPRFSRFNEQFF	TGTGCCAGCAGCCCACGATTTAGCCGGTTTAATGAGCAGTTCTTC
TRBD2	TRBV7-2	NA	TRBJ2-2	CASSPGGYTGELFF	TGTGCCAGCAGCCCGGGGGGATACACCGGGGAGCTGTTTTTT
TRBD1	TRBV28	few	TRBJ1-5	CASSPRQGAQPQHF	TGTGCCAGCAGCCCCAGGCAGGGGGCTCAGCCCCAGCATTTT
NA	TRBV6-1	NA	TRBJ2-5	CASSEMGLVQETQYF	TGTGCCAGCAGTGAAATGGGACTGGTGCAAGAGACCCAGTACTTC
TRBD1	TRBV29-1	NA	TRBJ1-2	CSVGDGTGMRYGYTF	TGCAGCGTTGGTGATGGGACAGGGATGAGGTATGGCTACACCTTC
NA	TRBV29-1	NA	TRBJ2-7	CSVRGSYEQYF	TGCAGCGTTCGTGGATCCTACGAGCAGTACTTC
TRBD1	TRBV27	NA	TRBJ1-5	CASSYRDSHQPQHF	TGTGCCAGCAGTTACCGGGACAGTCATCAGCCCCAGCATTTT
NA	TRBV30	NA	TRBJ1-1	CAWSVRVNTEAFF	TGTGCCTGGAGTGTACGAGTAAACACTGAAGCTTTCTTT
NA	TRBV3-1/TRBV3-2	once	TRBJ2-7	CASSFGDYEQYF	TGTGCCAGCAGCTTTGGGGACTACGAGCAGTACTTC
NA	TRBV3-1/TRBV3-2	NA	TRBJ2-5	CASRRRAETQYF	TGTGCCAGCAGGAGAAGAGCAGAGACCCAGTACTTC
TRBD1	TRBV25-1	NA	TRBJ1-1	CASRKTGGVSETEAFF	TGTGCCAGCAGGAAGACAGGGGGGGTCTCAGAGACTGAAGCTTTCTTT
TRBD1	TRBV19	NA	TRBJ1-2	CASSMGTGVVGDGYTF	TGTGCCAGTAGTATGGGGACAGGGGTCGTTGGTGACGGCTACACCTTC
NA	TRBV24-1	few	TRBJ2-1	CATSDTDSLYNEQFF	TGTGCCACCAGTGACACGGACAGTCTCTACAATGAGCAGTTCTTC
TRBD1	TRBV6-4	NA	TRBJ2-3	CASSAIGTGGTDTQYF	TGTGCCAGCAGCGCCATAGGGACAGGGGGGACAGATACGCAGTATTTT
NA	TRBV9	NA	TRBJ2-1	CASSFSQGYEQFF	TGTGCCAGCAGCTTTTCCCAGGGATATGAGCAGTTCTTC
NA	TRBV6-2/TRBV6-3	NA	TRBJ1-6	CASSYSVAGAKKSPLHF	TGTGCCAGCAGTTACTCCGTCGCGGGGGCGAAAAAATCACCCCTCCACTTT
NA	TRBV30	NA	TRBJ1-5	CAWSPPISSNQPQHF	TGTGCCTGGAGTCCACCGATAAGCAGCAATCAGCCCCAGCATTTT
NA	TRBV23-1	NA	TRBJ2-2	CASSQSKRRNTGELFF	TGCGCCAGCAGTCAATCGAAAAGACGGAACACCGGGGAGCTGTTTTTT
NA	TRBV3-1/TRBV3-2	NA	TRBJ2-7	CASSQDNPARSSYEQYF	TGTGCCAGCAGCCAAGATAATCCGGCCAGGAGCTCCTACGAGCAGTACTTC
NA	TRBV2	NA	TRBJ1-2	CASSESGGVGRGMNGYTF	TGTGCCAGCAGTGAGTCCGGGGGCGTGGGCCGCGGGATGAATGGCTACACCTTC
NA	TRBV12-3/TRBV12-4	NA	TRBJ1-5	CASSFEYQPQHF	TGTGCCAGCAGTTTCGAGTATCAGCCCCAGCATTTT
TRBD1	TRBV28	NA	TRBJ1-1	CASSPGQGVEAFF	TGTGCCAGCAGCCCTGGACAGGGAGTTGAAGCTTTCTTT
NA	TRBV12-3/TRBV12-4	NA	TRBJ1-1	CASRRNRNTEAFF	TGTGCCAGCAGAAGAAACAGGAACACTGAAGCTTTCTTT
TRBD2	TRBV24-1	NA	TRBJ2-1	CATSGGLATYNEQFF	TGTGCCACCAGTGGGGGACTAGCGACTTACAATGAGCAGTTCTTC
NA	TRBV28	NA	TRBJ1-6	CASKPLSGSYNSPLHF	TGTGCCAGCAAACCACTCAGCGGCTCCTATAATTCACCCCTCCACTTT
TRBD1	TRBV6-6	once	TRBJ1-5	CASRPDRGRDQPQHF	TGTGCCAGCAGACCCGACAGGGGTAGGGATCAGCCCCAGCATTTT
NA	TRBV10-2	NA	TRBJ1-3	CASSEIPGGFTGNTIYF	TGCGCCAGCAGTGAGATTCCCGGGGGATTTACTGGAAACACCATATATTTT
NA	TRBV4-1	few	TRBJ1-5	CASSQDQGRGQPQHF	TGCGCCAGCAGCCAAGACCAGGGAAGGGGCCAGCCCCAGCATTTT
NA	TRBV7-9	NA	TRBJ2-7	CASSSRDVGYEQYF	TGTGCCAGCAGTTCCAGGGACGTGGGGTACGAGCAGTACTTC
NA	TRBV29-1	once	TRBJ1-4	CSVRVTDEKLFF	TGCAGCGTGAGGGTGACGGATGAAAAACTGTTTTTT
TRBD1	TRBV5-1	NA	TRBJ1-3	CASSLATGEGNTIYF	TGCGCCAGCAGCTTGGCAACAGGGGAGGGAAACACCATATATTTT